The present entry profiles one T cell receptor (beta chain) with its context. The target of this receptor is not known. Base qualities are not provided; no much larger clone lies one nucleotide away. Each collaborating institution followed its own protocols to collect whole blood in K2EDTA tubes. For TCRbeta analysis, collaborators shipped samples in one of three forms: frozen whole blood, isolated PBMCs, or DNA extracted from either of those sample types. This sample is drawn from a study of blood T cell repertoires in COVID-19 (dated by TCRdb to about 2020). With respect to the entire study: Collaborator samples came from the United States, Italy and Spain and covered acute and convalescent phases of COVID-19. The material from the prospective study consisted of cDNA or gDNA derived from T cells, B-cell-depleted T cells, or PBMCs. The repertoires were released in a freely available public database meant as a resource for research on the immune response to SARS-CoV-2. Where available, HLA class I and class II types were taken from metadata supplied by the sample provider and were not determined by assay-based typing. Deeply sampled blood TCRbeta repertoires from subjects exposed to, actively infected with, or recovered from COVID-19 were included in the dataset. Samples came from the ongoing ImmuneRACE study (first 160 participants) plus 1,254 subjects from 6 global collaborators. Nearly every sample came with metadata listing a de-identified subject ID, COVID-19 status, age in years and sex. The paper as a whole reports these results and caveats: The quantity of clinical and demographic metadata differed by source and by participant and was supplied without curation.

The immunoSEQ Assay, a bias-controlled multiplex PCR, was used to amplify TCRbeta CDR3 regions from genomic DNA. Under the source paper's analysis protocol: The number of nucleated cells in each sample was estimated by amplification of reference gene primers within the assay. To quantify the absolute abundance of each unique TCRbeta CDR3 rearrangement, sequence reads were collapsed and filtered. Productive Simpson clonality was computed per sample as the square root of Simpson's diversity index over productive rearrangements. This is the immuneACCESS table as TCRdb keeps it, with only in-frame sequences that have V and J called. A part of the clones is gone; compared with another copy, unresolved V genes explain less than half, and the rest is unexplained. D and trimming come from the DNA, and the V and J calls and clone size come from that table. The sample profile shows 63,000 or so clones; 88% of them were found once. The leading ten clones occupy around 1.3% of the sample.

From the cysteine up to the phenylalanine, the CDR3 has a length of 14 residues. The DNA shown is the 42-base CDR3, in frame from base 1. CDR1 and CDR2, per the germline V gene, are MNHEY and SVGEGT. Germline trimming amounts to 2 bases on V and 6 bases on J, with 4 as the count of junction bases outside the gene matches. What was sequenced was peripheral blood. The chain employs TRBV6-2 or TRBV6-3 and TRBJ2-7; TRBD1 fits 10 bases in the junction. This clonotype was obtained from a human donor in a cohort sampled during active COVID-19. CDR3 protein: CASSYGQGVREQYF. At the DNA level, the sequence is TGTGCCAGCAGTTACGGACAGGGGGTTCGCGAGCAGTACTTC.